The clone carrying this T cell receptor (beta chain) was found a few times. Its antigen is unidentified. These data originate in a study of T-cell memory formation after mild COVID-19. Study-level background: TCR clusters were mostly confined to one donor each.

General observations from the study: Cross-reactive memory seemingly joined, as some responding clones were found in pre-infection memory. While clones contracting from day 15 to 85 were balanced between CD4 and CD8, later expanders leaned CD4+.

Germline lookup yields CDR1 SGDLS and CDR2 YYNGEE. CDR3 length: 13 residues. Trimming took 3 bases from V and 6 from J, leaving 12 bases between them. Constant-segment-primed 5'RACE gave TCR alpha and TCR beta cDNA libraries with sample barcodes and UMIs. One entry per CDR3 protein results from TCRdb running MiXCR on the 5' RACE reads. The data hold 350,000 to 500,000 distinct CDR3 sequences, with 20% to 30% observed a single time. What was sequenced was PBMCs or a T cell subset sorted from them (not recorded which). The chain recombines TRBV9 with TRBJ1-1; TRBD1 might be the D (5 bases). The sequence was obtained from an adult woman who had mild COVID-19 (a few samples of this study predate the infection). Cell type and time point are not known. In DNA, the CDR3 is TGTGCCAGCAGCGCTGGAGTGGGGCCTGAAGCTTTCTTT. This encodes CASSAGVGPEAFF.